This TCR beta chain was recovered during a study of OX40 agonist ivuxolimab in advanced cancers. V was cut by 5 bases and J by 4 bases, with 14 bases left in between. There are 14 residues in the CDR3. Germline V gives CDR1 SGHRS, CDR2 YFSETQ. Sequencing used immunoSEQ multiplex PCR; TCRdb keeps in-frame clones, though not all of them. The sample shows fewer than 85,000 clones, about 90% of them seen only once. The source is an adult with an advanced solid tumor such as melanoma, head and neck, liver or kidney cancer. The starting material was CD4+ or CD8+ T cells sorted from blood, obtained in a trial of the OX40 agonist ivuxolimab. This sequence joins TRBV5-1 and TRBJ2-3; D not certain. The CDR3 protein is CASSSSGGADTQYF. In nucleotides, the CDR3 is TGCGCCAGCAGTTCCTCCGGTGGCGCAGATACGCAGTATTTT.